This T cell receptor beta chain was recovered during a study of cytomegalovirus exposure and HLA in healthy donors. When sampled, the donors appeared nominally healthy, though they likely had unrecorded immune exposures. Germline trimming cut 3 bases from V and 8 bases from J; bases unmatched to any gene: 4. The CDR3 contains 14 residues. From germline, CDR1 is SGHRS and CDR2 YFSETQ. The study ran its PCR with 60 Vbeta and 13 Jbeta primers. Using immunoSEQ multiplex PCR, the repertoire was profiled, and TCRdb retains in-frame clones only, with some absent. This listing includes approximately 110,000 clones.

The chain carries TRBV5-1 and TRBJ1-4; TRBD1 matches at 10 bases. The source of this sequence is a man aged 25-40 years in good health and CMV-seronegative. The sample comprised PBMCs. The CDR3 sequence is CASSSDRGREKLFF. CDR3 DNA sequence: TGCGCCAGCAGCTCAGACAGGGGGCGAGAAAAACTGTTTTTT.